These T cell receptor beta chains were read from a single sample in a study of blood T cell repertoires in COVID-19. Profiling relied on immunoSEQ multiplex PCR, and the TCRdb table lists in-frame clones only, not all of them. Of 110,000 or so clones listed, around four fifths are singletons. The source material was peripheral blood. These receptors were obtained from a woman aged 35 to 49 with acute or convalescent COVID-19. CDR3s include the opening cysteine and the closing phenylalanine or tryptophan. Each record gives: clone size, J gene, D gene, V gene, CDR3 DNA, CDR3 protein. A D gene is named only where the DNA matches it firmly. Clone size is stated in some rows and not others, as once, few, many or a class when expanded.

- | TRBJ2-1 | TRBD1 | TRBV7-6 | TGTGCCAGCACCGAGTCGCCGGGACAGGGCTTCAATGAGCAGTTCTTC | CASTESPGQGFNEQFF
- | TRBJ2-5 | - | TRBV25-1 | TGTGCCAGCAGTGGGACAGCGATCCAAGAGACCCAGTACTTC | CASSGTAIQETQYF
- | TRBJ1-2 | - | TRBV14 | TGTGCCAGCAGCCTAGGGGGTTCTGGCTATGGCTACACCTTC | CASSLGGSGYGYTF
- | TRBJ2-2 | TRBD1 | TRBV27 | TGTGCCAGCAGCCAACCGGGACAGGGGGTACCCGGGGAGCTGTTTTTT | CASSQPGQGVPGELFF
few | TRBJ1-6 | TRBD1 | TRBV19 | TGTGCCAGTAGTATCTTGGAAGGGGGCAATTCACCCCTCCACTTT | CASSILEGGNSPLHF
- | TRBJ2-1 | TRBD1 | TRBV19 | TGTGCCAGTAGTCCCCAGGGGGCGCATGAGCAGTTCTTC | CASSPQGAHEQFF
- | TRBJ1-1 | TRBD1 | TRBV6-4 | TGTGCCAGCAGTGCGACCGGGACAGGGGCGAAAGCTTTCTTT | CASSATGTGAKAFF
- | TRBJ1-1 | TRBD1 | TRBV2 | TGTGCCAGCAGTATACCCCGGGACAGGGCGCCGAACACTGAAGCTTTCTTT | CASSIPRDRAPNTEAFF
- | TRBJ1-2 | TRBD1 | TRBV19 | TGTGCCAGTAGTACCATGGGACAGGGGTATGGCTACACCTTC | CASSTMGQGYGYTF
- | TRBJ2-3 | TRBD2 | TRBV4-1 | TGCGCCAGCAGCCGAGATGCCCCTGCTGGCGGGGGGATTAGGGATACGCAGTATTTT | CASSRDAPAGGGIRDTQYF
- | TRBJ1-6 | - | TRBV5-8 | TGTGCCAGCAGCTTGGTCGGCCAGGGAGGTTATTCACCCCTCCACTTT | CASSLVGQGGYSPLHF
- | TRBJ2-4 | TRBD2 | TRBV11-2 | TGTGCCAGCAGCTTAGGAGGTCAGCGGGGGGGCCGAGTTTGGGACATTCAGTACTTC | CASSLGGQRGGRVWDIQYF
- | TRBJ1-4 | TRBD1 | TRBV2 | TGTGCCAGCAGGGCCGGGACAGCCAATGAAAAACTGTTTTTT | CASRAGTANEKLFF
- | TRBJ1-3 | TRBD1 | TRBV3-1/TRBV3-2 | TGTGCCAGCAGCCAAGGACAGGGGATCTCTGGAAACACCATATATTTT | CASSQGQGISGNTIYF
- | TRBJ1-2 | - | TRBV10-3 | TGTGCCATCAGTGAAACCAGGGCGTATGGCTACACCTTC | CAISETRAYGYTF
once | TRBJ1-2 | - | TRBV12-3/TRBV12-4 | TGTGCCAGCAGCCTGACAGAGACCTATGGCTACACCTTC | CASSLTETYGYTF
few | TRBJ2-7 | - | TRBV9 | TGTGCCAGCAGCGTAGGTGGGCTAACGAGCCACGAGCAGTACTTC | CASSVGGLTSHEQYF
- | TRBJ1-2 | TRBD1 | TRBV7-2 | TGTGCCAGCAGCTTACGGGCCACAGGGGTCAGCTCTGGCTACACCTTC | CASSLRATGVSSGYTF
- | TRBJ1-5 | - | TRBV19 | TGTGCCAGTAGAGTAAACCCTGGGGAGATTAGCAATCAGCCCCAGCATTTT | CASRVNPGEISNQPQHF
- | TRBJ2-3 | TRBD2 | TRBV27 | TGTGCCAGCAGTCTCCGACTAGCGGGGGAACGAAGCACAGATACGCAGTATTTT | CASSLRLAGERSTDTQYF
- | TRBJ1-5 | - | TRBV24-1 | TGTGCCACCGAAAGGGGGGGGCCCCACTCCAATCAGCCCCAGCATTTT | CATERGGPHSNQPQHF
- | TRBJ1-2 | TRBD1 | TRBV11-3 | TGTGCCAGCCGTGGGGGACAGGGCTATGGCTACACCTTC | CASRGGQGYGYTF
- | TRBJ1-4 | - | TRBV5-4 | TGTGCCAGCAGCTTTCGTCAGGGCGGTGAAAAACTGTTTTTT | CASSFRQGGEKLFF
- | TRBJ1-2 | - | TRBV5-4 | TGTGCCAGCAGCTTGCAACAGGGCAACTATGGCTACACCTTC | CASSLQQGNYGYTF
- | TRBJ1-4 | TRBD1 | TRBV2 | TGTGCCAGCAGTACCCAGGGACAGCCTCTTAATGAAAAACTGTTTTTT | CASSTQGQPLNEKLFF
once | TRBJ2-3 | - | TRBV18 | TGTGCCAGCTCACAGGGACAAACAGATACGCAGTATTTT | CASSQGQTDTQYF
- | TRBJ1-5 | - | TRBV30 | TGTGCCTGGAGTGTAAACCCAATTCACGGGCCGGGGCAGCCCCAGCATTTT | CAWSVNPIHGPGQPQHF
- | TRBJ2-7 | - | TRBV6-6 | TGTGCCAGCAGCCTCGGAGACGGGGGGCTCCACGAGCAGTACTTC | CASSLGDGGLHEQYF
- | TRBJ2-1 | - | TRBV4-1 | TGCGCCAGCAGCCAACGGCAGGGTGGCAATGAGCAGTTCTTC | CASSQRQGGNEQFF
few | TRBJ1-2 | - | TRBV12-2 | TGTGCAAGTCGCTGCAGGGTGTCTAATACCTACACCTTC | CASRCRVSNTYTF
- | TRBJ1-6 | - | TRBV10-3 | TGTGCCATCAGTGTAGGGGGGGCCTTCACTGATAATTCACCCCTCCACTTT | CAISVGGAFTDNSPLHF
- | TRBJ1-2 | - | TRBV9 | TGTGCCAGCAGCGTAGCTACGGCGGGGGCTGGCTACACCTTC | CASSVATAGAGYTF
- | TRBJ1-5 | - | TRBV7-8 | TGTGCCAGCAGCTTAGAATGGGGGCGCAATCAGCCCCAGCATTTT | CASSLEWGRNQPQHF
- | TRBJ1-3 | TRBD1 | TRBV2 | TGTGCCAGCAGTCCTACAGGGGCTGGAAACACCATATATTTT | CASSPTGAGNTIYF
- | TRBJ2-1 | TRBD2 | TRBV9 | TGTGCCAGCAGCGGGGGTAGCGGGGGATCCTACAATGAGCAGTTCTTC | CASSGGSGGSYNEQFF
- | TRBJ2-1 | TRBD2 | TRBV5-5 | TGTGCCAGCAGCACCCGGGGGGTAGCGGGGCCTAGCTCCTACAATGAGCAGTTCTTC | CASSTRGVAGPSSYNEQFF
- | TRBJ1-2 | - | TRBV4-1 | TGCGCCAGCAGCCAAGTCCCAGGGGTGGTTAACTATGGCTACACCTTC | CASSQVPGVVNYGYTF
- | TRBJ2-7 | - | TRBV18 | TGTGCCAGCTCACCACCATCCCGCAGCGTGTACGAGCAGTACTTC | CASSPPSRSVYEQYF
- | TRBJ1-5 | - | TRBV30 | TGTGCCTGGAGGTCGGGGGGGCCGGGTAGCAATCAGCCCCAGCATTTT | CAWRSGGPGSNQPQHF
once | TRBJ1-2 | TRBD1 | TRBV7-9 | TGTGCCAGCAGCGCGGGACAGCCTTATGGCTACACCTTC | CASSAGQPYGYTF
- | TRBJ1-4 | - | TRBV5-1 | TGCGCCAGCAGAAGGGGAGGGGACGGGATTAAGACTAATGAAAAACTGTTTTTT | CASRRGGDGIKTNEKLFF